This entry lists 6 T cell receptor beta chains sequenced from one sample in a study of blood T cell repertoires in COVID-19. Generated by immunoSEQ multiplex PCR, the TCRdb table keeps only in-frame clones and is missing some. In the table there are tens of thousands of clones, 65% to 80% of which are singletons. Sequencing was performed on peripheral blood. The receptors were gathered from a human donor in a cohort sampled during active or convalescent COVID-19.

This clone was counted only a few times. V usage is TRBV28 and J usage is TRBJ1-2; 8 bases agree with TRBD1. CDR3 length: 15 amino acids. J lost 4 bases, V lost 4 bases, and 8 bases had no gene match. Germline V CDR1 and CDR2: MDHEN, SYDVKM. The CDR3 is CASSSTGESSYGYTF. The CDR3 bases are TGTGCCAGCAGTTCGACAGGGGAGAGTAGCTATGGCTACACCTTC.

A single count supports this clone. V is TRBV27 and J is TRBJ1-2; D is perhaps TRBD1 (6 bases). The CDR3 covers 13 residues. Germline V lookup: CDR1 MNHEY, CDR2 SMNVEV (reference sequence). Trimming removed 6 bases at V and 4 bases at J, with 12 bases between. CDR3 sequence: CASRKGVVYGYTF. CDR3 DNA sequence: TGTGCCAGCAGAAAGGGGGTGGTCTATGGCTACACCTTC.

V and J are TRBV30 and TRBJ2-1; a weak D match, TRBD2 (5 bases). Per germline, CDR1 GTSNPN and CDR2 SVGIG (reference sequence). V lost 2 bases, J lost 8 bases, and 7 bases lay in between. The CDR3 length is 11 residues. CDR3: CAWSWRDEQFF. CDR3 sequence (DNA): TGTGCCTGGAGTTGGCGGGATGAGCAGTTCTTC.

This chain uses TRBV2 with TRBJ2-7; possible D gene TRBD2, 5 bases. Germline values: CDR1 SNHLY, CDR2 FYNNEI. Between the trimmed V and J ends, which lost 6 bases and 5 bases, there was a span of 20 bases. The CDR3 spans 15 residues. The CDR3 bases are TGTGCCAGCAGACCGGACTTTCTAGACCGGGACGAGCAGTACTTC. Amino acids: CASRPDFLDRDEQYF.

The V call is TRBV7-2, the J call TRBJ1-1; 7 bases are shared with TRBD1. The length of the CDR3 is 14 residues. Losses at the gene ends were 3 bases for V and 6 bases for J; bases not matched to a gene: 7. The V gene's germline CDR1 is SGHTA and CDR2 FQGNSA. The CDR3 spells CASSFQGQAAEAFF. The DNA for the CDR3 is TGTGCCAGCAGCTTTCAAGGACAGGCTGCTGAAGCTTTCTTT. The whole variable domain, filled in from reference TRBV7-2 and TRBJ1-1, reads GAGVSQSPSNKVTEKGKDVELRCDPISGHTALYWYRQSLGQGLEFLIYFQGNSAPDKSGLPSDRFSAERTGGSVSTLTIQRTQQEDSAVYLCASSFQGQAAEAFFGQGTRLTVV.

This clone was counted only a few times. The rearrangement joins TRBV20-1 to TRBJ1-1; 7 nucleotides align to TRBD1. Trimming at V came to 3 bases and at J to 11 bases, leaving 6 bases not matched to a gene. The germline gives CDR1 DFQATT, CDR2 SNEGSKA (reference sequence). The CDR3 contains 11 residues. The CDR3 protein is CSAREQGRAFF. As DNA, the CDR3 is TGCAGTGCTAGGGAACAGGGGCGGGCTTTCTTT.